Below are 30 T cell receptor beta chains sequenced from a single sample in a study of technical replicates of blood from four donors. Some clones are missing from TCRdb's copy, which holds only in-frame ones; the method was immunoSEQ multiplex PCR. The sample records roughly 79,000 clones, around 91% being singletons. The sequencing sample was made of T cells isolated from PBMCs. Receptors were obtained from a human donor in good health. Some clones in this sample may be carry-over from other donors' samples.

The chain joins TRBV10-2 to TRBJ2-1, with TRBD1 matching over 7 bases. From germline, CDR1 is WSHSY and CDR2 SAAADI. V lost 8 bases, J lost 0 bases, and 4 bases stayed unmatched. The CDR3 runs 14 residues. CDR3 nucleotides: TGCGCCAGCGGGGACAGCTTCTCCTACAATGAGCAGTTCTTC. Translated: CASGDSFSYNEQFF.

The chain carries TRBV4-2 and TRBJ2-3; 7 positions match TRBD2. V was clipped by 1 base and J by 6 bases; unmatched bases: 10. The CDR3 covers 16 residues. The germline gives CDR1 LGHNA, CDR2 YNFKEQ. The CDR3 bases are TGTGCCAGCAGCCAAGGTTTCAGCGGGGCCTCGGATACGCAGTATTTT. It translates to CASSQGFSGASDTQYF.

The chain links TRBV19 to TRBJ1-1; 7 bases agree with TRBD1. V lost 4 bases and J lost 0; bases outside the gene matches: 2. Germline CDR1 and CDR2: LNHDA and SQIVND (reference sequence). The CDR3 extends over 14 amino acids. CDR3 sequence reads: CASSNRGMNTEAFF. DNA for the CDR3: TGTGCCAGTAGTAACAGGGGAATGAACACTGAAGCTTTCTTT.

The genes are TRBV9 and TRBJ2-3; D not resolved. The V and J ends lost 0 bases and 5 bases respectively, with 13 bases between them. CDR3 length: 15 residues. Germline CDR1 SGDLS, CDR2 YYNGEE. The CDR3 reads CASSVDQWAGDTQYF. The CDR3 DNA sequence: TGTGCCAGCAGCGTAGACCAGTGGGCTGGAGATACGCAGTATTTT.

This clone was recorded a few times. V is TRBV6-1 and J is TRBJ1-5; perhaps TRBD1 as D (6 bases). This CDR3 is 14 amino acids long. The V and J ends lost 4 bases and 7 bases respectively, with 14 bases between them. In germline, CDR1 is MNHNS, CDR2 SASEGT. CDR3 DNA sequence: TGTGCCAGCAGTGGGCACAGGGACCTGCAGCCCCAGCATTTT. It is translated as CASSGHRDLQPQHF.

This chain connects TRBV20-1 to TRBJ1-1, with unresolved D. The CDR3 consists of 11 residues. V was shortened by 4 bases and J by 3 bases, with 6 bases between the two germline ends. Germline assignment: CDR1 DFQATT and CDR2 SNEGSKA (reference sequence). As DNA, the CDR3 is TGCAGTGCTACAGTACACACTGAAGCTTTCTTT. It specifies CSATVHTEAFF.

This clone came up once. The V call is TRBV4-1, the J call TRBJ2-2; TRBD1 aligns across 9 bases. V gave up 3 bases and J gave up 0 bases; unmatched junction bases: 5. CDR3 length equals 17 residues. Germline loops: CDR1 MGHRA, CDR2 YSYEKL. CDR3 residues: CASSHLQGATNTGELFF. In nucleotides, the CDR3 is TGCGCCAGCAGCCACCTACAGGGGGCTACGAACACCGGGGAGCTGTTTTTT.

This clone has only one observation. The chain employs TRBV2 and TRBJ1-4, with D unresolved. Germline V gene sequence: CDR1 SNHLY, CDR2 FYNNEI. The V and J ends lost 9 bases and 4 bases respectively, with 12 bases between them. This CDR3 is 13 amino acids long. CDR3 coding DNA: TGTGCCAGTACCGGAGAAGATAATGAAAAACTGTTTTTT. Its translation is CASTGEDNEKLFF.

V usage is TRBV5-6 and J usage is TRBJ2-5; 7 nucleotides align to TRBD1. In germline, CDR1 is SGHDT, CDR2 YYEEEE. V was pared by 3 bases and J by 7 bases, with 9 bases of the junction left unmatched. CDR3 length: 14 amino acids. The CDR3: CASSSDRVVATQYF. As DNA, the CDR3 is TGTGCCAGCAGCTCCGACAGGGTAGTAGCGACCCAGTACTTC.

This rearrangement joins TRBV27 to TRBJ1-2; maybe TRBD1 (5 bases). The CDR3 consists of 15 residues. Germline V gene sequence: CDR1 MNHEY, CDR2 SMNVEV (reference sequence). Trimming took off 5 bases at V and 4 bases at J, with 17 bases between the two ends. The CDR3 protein is CASSPRTILGYGYTF. CDR3 bases: TGTGCCAGCAGTCCCCGGACAATATTAGGCTATGGCTACACCTTC.

J is TRBJ1-2 and V is TRBV28; D is unclear. CDR3 length: 15 amino acids. V was trimmed by 2 bases and J by 3 bases, leaving 13 bases between them. Germline V gene data show CDR1 as MDHEN and CDR2 as SYDVKM. CDR3 sequence: CASSLTRDLDYGYTF. The CDR3 DNA reads TGTGCCAGCAGTTTAACTAGGGATTTAGACTATGGCTACACCTTC.

The rearrangement links TRBV6-5 to TRBJ2-5; D is unresolved. CDR1 and CDR2 (germline): MNHEY, SVGAGI. Trimming left V 1 base short and J 1 base short, with 4 bases between. The length of the CDR3 is 13 residues. DNA for the CDR3: TGTGCCAGCAGTTACTGGGCCCAAGAGACCCAGTACTTC. Residues: CASSYWAQETQYF.

V gene TRBV2 combines with J gene TRBJ1-2; possible D gene TRBD1, 5 bases. Trimming removed 7 bases at V and 2 bases at J, with 11 bases between. The CDR3 consists of 13 residues. Germline-derived CDR1 and CDR2 are SNHLY and FYNNEI. In DNA, the CDR3 is TGTGCCAGCATGAGGACAATAAACTATGGCTACACCTTC. It specifies CASMRTINYGYTF.

V gene TRBV12-5 combines with J gene TRBJ2-2, with TRBD2 matching 13 bases. Trimming at V came to 1 base and at J to 5 bases, leaving 4 bases not matched to a gene. This CDR3 has 17 amino acids. The V gene's germline CDR1 is LGHNT and CDR2 FRNRAP. The CDR3 loop is CASGLAPGLAGTGELFF. CDR3 DNA: TGTGCTAGTGGTTTGGCCCCGGGACTAGCGGGGACCGGGGAGCTGTTTTTT.

This chain joins TRBV6-1 and TRBJ1-1, with 12 bases aligning to TRBD1. V was clipped by 2 bases and J by 6 bases; unmatched bases: 1. This CDR3 has 14 residues. The germline V gene has CDR1 MNHNS and CDR2 SASEGT. CDR3 loop: CASSERDRGPEAFF. CDR3 DNA: TGTGCCAGCAGTGAACGGGACAGGGGGCCTGAAGCTTTCTTT.

V and J are TRBV19 and TRBJ1-5, with D hard to call. This CDR3 is 13 amino acids long. The V gene lost 10 bases and the J gene lost 6 bases, with 16 bases spanning the gap. Per germline, CDR1 LNHDA and CDR2 SQIVND (reference sequence). The CDR3 DNA sequence: TGTGCCACCAAAGAAAGAGGGTTTCAGCCCCAGCATTTT. Translating it yields CATKERGFQPQHF.

A few counts support this clone. The rearrangement links TRBV14 to TRBJ2-1; weak D call: TRBD2 (5 bases). Deletions cut 3 bases from V and 3 bases from J, with 6 bases between. Germline V lookup: CDR1 SGHDN, CDR2 FVKESK. CDR3 length equals 13 residues. The DNA for the CDR3 is TGTGCCAGCAGCCATACTAGCTACAATGAGCAGTTCTTC. It yields the protein CASSHTSYNEQFF.

V is TRBV29-1 and J is TRBJ1-2; tentative D call: TRBD1 (5 bases). The CDR3 sequence is 14 residues long. CDR1 is SQVTM, CDR2 ANQGSEA, per germline. V was shortened by 3 bases and J by 1 base, with 12 bases between the two germline ends. CDR3 sequence: CSVELDSLNYGYTF. CDR3 nucleotide sequence: TGCAGCGTTGAGCTCGACAGCCTTAACTATGGCTACACCTTC.

J is TRBJ2-1 and V is TRBV5-6, with a tentative D call TRBD2 (5 bases). The V gene's germline CDR1 is SGHDT and CDR2 YYEEEE. CDR3 length: 16 amino acids. The germline V and J ends were trimmed by 2 bases and 0 bases, with 12 bases remaining between them. CDR3 DNA: TGTGCCAGCAGCTTAGGATCCCGGGGCTCCTACAATGAGCAGTTCTTC. This sequence encodes CASSLGSRGSYNEQFF.

The J gene is TRBJ2-3, the V gene TRBV28, with D tentatively TRBD2 (5 bases). V was clipped by 6 bases and J by 4 bases, with 14 bases between them. This CDR3 has 14 amino acids. Germline V lookup: CDR1 MDHEN, CDR2 SYDVKM. The CDR3: CASSRTWIADTQYF. Written as DNA, the CDR3 is TGTGCCAGCAGCCGGACTTGGATCGCAGATACGCAGTATTTT.

The chain recombines TRBV5-4 with TRBJ1-2; no clear D gene. The germline V gene encodes CDR1 SGHNT and CDR2 YYREEE (reference sequence). V was shortened by 4 bases and J by 9 bases, with 16 bases between the two germline ends. This CDR3 has 13 residues. The CDR3 DNA reads as TGTGCCAGCAGCCACGGACTGCCTGGGAGCTACACCTTC. It codes for CASSHGLPGSYTF.

This clone was picked up one time. V gene TRBV28 combines with J gene TRBJ1-2, with 10 bases fitting TRBD1. J was trimmed by 3 bases and V by 1 base; bases with no gene match: 5. Germline V gene data show CDR1 as MDHEN and CDR2 as SYDVKM. The CDR3 is 16 residues long. CDR3 bases: TGTGCCAGCAGTTTATTTGGGGACAGGGGACACTATGGCTACACCTTC. Translated: CASSLFGDRGHYGYTF.

V and J are TRBV30 and TRBJ1-2, with TRBD1 matching 9 bases. Germline CDR1 is GTSNPN and CDR2 is SVGIG (reference sequence). V shed 1 base, J shed 10 bases, and the junction held 7 bases outside the gene matches. This CDR3 region has 13 residues. The CDR3 is CAWSGTGADDYTF. CDR3 DNA sequence: TGTGCCTGGAGTGGGACAGGGGCCGATGACTACACCTTC.

This chain uses TRBV19 with TRBJ1-1; maybe TRBD1 (5 bases). CDR3 length: 13 residues. Trimming cost V 3 bases and J 5 bases, with 10 bases left between them. In germline, CDR1 is LNHDA, CDR2 SQIVND (reference sequence). The CDR3 sequence is CASSIGGTTEAFF. CDR3 nucleotide sequence: TGTGCCAGTAGTATCGGGGGGACTACTGAAGCTTTCTTT.

This chain joins TRBV9 and TRBJ1-3; 7 bases line up with TRBD1. The CDR3 has 17 residues. V lost 4 bases, J lost 0 bases, and 10 bases stayed unmatched. Germline V gene sequence: CDR1 SGDLS, CDR2 YYNGEE. In DNA form, the CDR3 reads TGTGCCAGCAGCTTAGGGGGCAGGTTGGGCTCTGGAAACACCATATATTTT. Its protein is CASSLGGRLGSGNTIYF.

CDR3 sequence: CASSARLASPSYNEQFF. The CDR3 bases are TGTGCCAGCAGCGCCAGACTAGCGTCGCCTTCCTACAATGAGCAGTTCTTC. This chain connects TRBV9 to TRBJ2-1; TRBD2 matches at 8 bases. Per germline, CDR1 SGDLS and CDR2 YYNGEE. V was pared by 3 bases and J by 1 base, with 9 bases of the junction left unmatched. The CDR3 contains 17 residues.

The sample holds one count of this clone. The chain joins TRBV5-1 to TRBJ2-2; 7 nucleotides match TRBD1. CDR3 size: 15 residues. Trimming at V came to 6 bases and at J to 5 bases, leaving 10 bases not matched to a gene. Germline CDR1 is SGHRS and CDR2 is YFSETQ. CDR3 loop: CASMPGGVGTGELFF. For the CDR3, the DNA is TGCGCCAGCATGCCAGGGGGAGTAGGTACCGGGGAGCTGTTTTTT.

V usage is TRBV19 and J usage is TRBJ2-1, with no clear D. V lost 5 bases and J 4 bases, leaving 15 bases between the germline ends. The germline V gene has CDR1 LNHDA and CDR2 SQIVND (reference sequence). The length of the CDR3 is 15 residues. The CDR3: CASSSVAREYNEQFF. The CDR3 DNA sequence: TGTGCCAGTAGTTCCGTAGCAAGAGAGTACAATGAGCAGTTCTTC. The variable domain in full, with the rest retrieved from reference TRBV19 and TRBJ2-1, is DGGITQSPKYLFRKEGQNVTLSCEQNLNHDAMYWYRQDPGQGLRLIYYSQIVNDFQKGDIAEGYSVSREKKESFPLTVTSAQKNPTAFYLCASSSVAREYNEQFFGPGTRLTVL.

This chain joins TRBV19 and TRBJ2-5; D not certain. Trimming removed 6 bases at V and 3 bases at J, with 11 bases between. CDR1 is LNHDA, CDR2 SQIVND, per germline (reference sequence). CDR3 length equals 13 residues. CDR3 residues: CASRPLAEETQYF. The CDR3 bases are TGTGCCAGTAGGCCCCTCGCGGAAGAGACCCAGTACTTC.

The J gene is TRBJ1-5, the V gene TRBV4-2; D may be TRBD1 (5 bases). There are 14 residues in the CDR3. In germline, CDR1 is LGHNA, CDR2 YNFKEQ. Between the trimmed V and J ends, which lost 3 bases and 4 bases, there was a span of 10 bases. The CDR3 here is CASSHDSANQPQHF. CDR3 in DNA: TGTGCCAGCAGCCACGACAGCGCAAATCAGCCCCAGCATTTT.